The 25 T cell receptor beta chains reported below all come from one sample, sequenced in a study of graft-versus-host responses after intestinal transplantation (dated by TCRdb to the early 2020s). The library was made by the immunoSEQ multiplex PCR assay. TCRdb carries this immuneACCESS record with in-frame sequences only. Its versions omit some clonotypes, under half of them owing to an unresolved V gene in the studies checked, with the rest unexplained. In this sample the table shows under 100,000 clones, approximately 92% of which occur a single time. The ten largest make up about 16% of the sample. The material sequenced was PBMCs, taken about 460 days after intestinal transplant. These TCRs come from a human patient who received an intestinal transplant, so some T cells may come from the graft donor.

This clone has just one count. The chain joins TRBV18 to TRBJ2-7; 11 bases are a match to TRBD2. V was clipped by 5 bases and J by 4 bases; unmatched bases: 7. CDR1 and CDR2 from the germline V gene are KGHSH and LQKENI. The CDR3 sequence is 15 residues long. The CDR3 bases are TGTGCCAGCTCAGTGGCTAGCGGGGGGACGTACGAGCAGTACTTC. Amino acid sequence: CASSVASGGTYEQYF.

The V gene is TRBV12-5, the J gene TRBJ1-2; D unclear. Deletions cut 1 base from V and 0 bases from J, with 12 bases between. The CDR3 is 16 amino acids. Germline-derived CDR1 and CDR2 are LGHNT and FRNRAP. The CDR3 is CASGLEERVPNYGYTF. As DNA, the CDR3 is TGTGCTAGTGGTTTGGAGGAGAGGGTGCCTAACTATGGCTACACCTTC.

This chain links TRBV6-5 with TRBJ2-5, with D possibly matching TRBD2 (5 bases). The DNA end is a closer match to TRBJ2-7, so the J assignment may be wrong. CDR3 length: 15 residues. Germline V lookup: CDR1 MNHEY, CDR2 SVGAGI. The CDR3 DNA is TGTGCCAGCAGTTACCTCCCAGAGGGCCCCTACGAGCAGTACTTC. Its translation: CASSYLPEGPYEQYF.

The chain joins TRBV6-4 to TRBJ1-5; TRBD1 is a possible D gene (5 bases). The germline V gene encodes CDR1 MRHNA and CDR2 SNTAGT. This CDR3 is built from 17 residues. V lost 2 bases, J lost 3 bases, and 17 bases lay in between. CDR3 protein: CASSDAGDSVPNQPQHF. CDR3 bases: TGTGCCAGCAGTGACGCCGGGGACTCCGTCCCCAATCAGCCCCAGCATTTT.

In DNA form, the CDR3 reads TGTGCCAGCAGTTTCACCCCTACGGAGCAGTTCTTC. It codes for CASSFTPTEQFF. The chain employs TRBV27 and TRBJ2-1; the D is unclear. Trimming left V 3 bases short and J 10 bases short, with 10 bases between. CDR1 and CDR2 from the germline V gene are MNHEY and SMNVEV (reference sequence). This CDR3 spans 12 amino acids.

About this clone itself: An end of the junction differs from the germline gene, which may be a read error. The rearrangement joins TRBV2 to TRBJ2-1; no definite D call. This CDR3 spans 13 amino acids. The V gene's germline CDR1 is SNHLY and CDR2 FYNNEI. The CDR3 region has the DNA TGTGCCAGCAGGGAAGACGGGTACAATGAGCAGTTCTTC. Translated: CASREDGYNEQFF.

J is TRBJ2-7 and V is TRBV6-5, with D maybe TRBD1 (7 bases). CDR1 and CDR2 from the germline V gene are MNHEY and SVGAGI. The CDR3 covers 15 residues. V was pared by 6 bases and J by 6 bases, with 21 bases between. CDR3 loop: CASSPTTGRRSEQYF. CDR3 DNA: TGTGCCAGCAGCCCCACGACAGGGAGGAGATCCGAGCAGTACTTC.

The chain is built from TRBV6-1 and TRBJ1-5, with a tentative D call TRBD1 (6 bases). V dropped 6 bases and J dropped 5 bases, with 11 bases sitting between them. Germline V gives CDR1 MNHNS, CDR2 SASEGT. The CDR3 covers 13 residues. The CDR3 protein is CASRRTEYQPQHF. Here the CDR3 DNA reads TGTGCCAGCAGGCGGACAGAGTATCAGCCCCAGCATTTT.

This rearrangement joins TRBV15 to TRBJ2-5; no reliable D call. V lost 0 bases to trimming and J lost 4 bases, with 3 bases between them. This CDR3 spans 12 amino acids. Germline V gene data show CDR1 as LNHNV and CDR2 as YYDKDF (reference sequence). CDR3 DNA sequence: TGTGCCACCAGCAGAGATCGAGAGACCCAGTACTTC. Its translation is CATSRDRETQYF. Together with reference TRBV15 and TRBJ2-5, the CDR3 gives the full variable domain: DAMVIQNPRYQVTQFGKPVTLSCSQTLNHNVMYWYQQKSSQAPKLLFHYYDKDFNNEADTPDNFQSRRPNTSFCFLDIRSPGLGDTAMYLCATSRDRETQYFGPGTRLLVL.

The rearrangement uses TRBV6-5 and TRBJ2-7, with D possibly being TRBD2 (5 bases). The CDR3 spans 15 residues. V shed 0 bases and J shed 0 bases, with 9 bases lying between them. Germline values: CDR1 MNHEY, CDR2 SVGAGI. The CDR3 DNA sequence: TGTGCCAGCAGTTACTCGAGGGTGAGCTCCTACGAGCAGTACTTC. Its translation: CASSYSRVSSYEQYF.

This clone occurred once. The CDR3 protein is CASSLRGFGGWSYEQYF. The CDR3 nucleotides are TGTGCCAGCAGCTTACGGGGTTTCGGGGGATGGTCCTACGAGCAGTACTTC. V gene TRBV7-9 combines with J gene TRBJ2-7, with a possible D match to TRBD2 (6 bases). The V end was cut by 2 bases, the J end by 1 base, with 18 bases between. The length of the CDR3 is 17 residues. Germline CDR1 and CDR2: SEHNR and FQNEAQ (reference sequence).

The CDR3 sequence is CASSLGGGLGARGYTF. In nucleotides, the CDR3 is TGTGCCAGCAGCCTTGGGGGCGGTTTGGGGGCGCGTGGCTACACCTTC. The V gene is TRBV9, the J gene TRBJ1-2; possibly TRBD1 for D (6 bases). Germline CDR1 is SGDLS and CDR2 is YYNGEE. This CDR3 is built from 16 residues. Trimming took 4 bases from V and 7 from J, leaving 23 bases between them.

The chain uses TRBV18 and TRBJ1-4, with 7 bases lining up with TRBD1. The CDR3 contains 13 residues. J was trimmed by 5 bases and V by 5 bases; bases with no gene match: 2. Germline CDR1 and CDR2: KGHSH and LQKENI. This CDR3 reads CASSGDRNEKLFF. The CDR3 coding sequence is TGTGCCAGCTCAGGGGACAGAAATGAAAAACTGTTTTTT.

This clone turned up a few times. J is TRBJ2-3 and V is TRBV5-4, with 9 bases identical to TRBD1. CDR3 length: 18 residues. Germline V gene data show CDR1 as SGHNT and CDR2 as YYREEE (reference sequence). The ends lost 0 bases at V and 1 base at J; junction bases unmatched: 9. CDR3 in DNA: TGTGCCAGCAGCTTGGGGGCAACAGGGGGCGAGGGCACAGATACGCAGTATTTT. Protein product: CASSLGATGGEGTDTQYF.

The rearrangement links TRBV4-1 to TRBJ1-4; possibly TRBD1 for D (5 bases). Trimming cost V 0 bases and J 9 bases, with 8 bases left between them. CDR1 and CDR2 from the germline V gene are MGHRA and YSYEKL. The CDR3 has 13 residues. The CDR3 is CASSQDRGKKLFF. CDR3 DNA: TGCGCCAGCAGCCAAGACCGGGGGAAAAAACTGTTTTTT.

This clone showed up just a few times. The chain has TRBV11-2 and TRBJ2-2, with a tentative D call TRBD2 (6 bases). This CDR3 has 15 amino acids. V lost 1 base to trimming and J lost 0 bases, with 6 bases between them. Germline-derived CDR1 and CDR2 are SGHAT and FQNNGV. DNA of the CDR3: TGTGCCAGCAGCTTAGCGGGGGCGAACACCGGGGAGCTGTTTTTT. Residues: CASSLAGANTGELFF.

The rearrangement uses TRBV27 and TRBJ1-2; D unclear. CDR3 length: 13 amino acids. Trimming shortened V by 2 bases and J by 5 bases, and 9 bases separated the two germline ends. In germline, CDR1 is MNHEY, CDR2 SMNVEV (reference sequence). Written as DNA, the CDR3 is TGTGCCAGCAGTTTAGGCTCGGGGTATGGCTACACCTTC. Encoded protein: CASSLGSGYGYTF.

The V and J genes are TRBV11-2 and TRBJ2-6; D not certain. This CDR3 comprises 15 residues. Germline values: CDR1 SGHAT, CDR2 FQNNGV. The ends were cut back, 3 bases at V and 6 bases at J, with 12 bases in the middle. CDR3 nucleotide sequence: TGTGCCAGCAGCTTTTCCCAGCCACCGGCCAACGTCCTGACTTTC. Translating gives CASSFSQPPANVLTF.

This sequence joins TRBV7-6 and TRBJ2-7; D is uncertain. V gave up 2 bases and J gave up 2 bases, with 10 bases separating them. CDR1 is SGHVS and CDR2 is FNYEAQ in the germline V gene. This CDR3 is built from 14 residues. CDR3 amino acids: CASSLQAPTYEQYF. The CDR3 DNA sequence: TGTGCCAGCAGCTTACAAGCGCCGACCTACGAGCAGTACTTC.

V and J are TRBV19 and TRBJ2-7, with a possible D match to TRBD1 (6 bases). This CDR3 spans 16 amino acids. Germline loops: CDR1 LNHDA, CDR2 SQIVND (reference sequence). V lost 4 bases, J lost 2 bases, and 18 bases lay in between. In nucleotides, the CDR3 is TGTGCCAGTAGTAACCAACCGACAGGATCCGCCTACGAGCAGTACTTC. It yields the protein CASSNQPTGSAYEQYF.

V gene TRBV6-5 combines with J gene TRBJ2-7; 7 bases line up with TRBD2. The J segment lost 3 bases and the V segment lost 4 bases, leaving 9 bases of the junction unmatched. Germline CDR1 and CDR2: MNHEY and SVGAGI. The CDR3 contains 15 residues. CDR3 amino acids: CASSSPSGPIYEQYF. CDR3 nucleotides: TGTGCCAGCAGTTCCCCTAGCGGACCTATCTACGAGCAGTACTTC.

DNA of the CDR3: TGTGCCAGCAGCTTGATGGGGAACCAGCCCCAGCATTTT. The encoded protein is CASSLMGNQPQHF. The V and J genes are TRBV7-8 and TRBJ1-5; D is unclear. Germline V CDR1 and CDR2: SGHVS, FQNEAQ. V lost 3 bases and J 7 bases, leaving 10 bases between the germline ends. CDR3 size: 13 residues. Based on the CDR3 plus reference TRBV7-8 and TRBJ1-5, the full variable domain is GAGVSQSPRYKVAKRGQDVALRCDPISGHVSLFWYQQALGQGPEFLTYFQNEAQLDKSGLPSDRFFAERPEGSVSTLKIQRTQQEDSAVYLCASSLMGNQPQHFGDGTRLSIL.

Concerning this clone: Other DNA variants within this sample encode the same CDR3. The chain joins TRBV13 to TRBJ1-2; 7 positions agree with TRBD1. This CDR3 comprises 14 residues. V lost 5 bases, J lost 2 bases, and 5 bases stayed unmatched. The germline V gene has CDR1 PRHDT and CDR2 FYEKMQ (reference sequence). CDR3 DNA: TGTGCCAGCAGCACCGGGACAGCCAACTATGGCTACACCTTC. Encoded protein: CASSTGTANYGYTF.

V and J are TRBV5-1 and TRBJ1-2; 9 bases map to TRBD1. Losses at the gene ends were 3 bases for V and 8 bases for J; bases not matched to a gene: 8. The CDR3 runs to 14 residues. CDR1 SGHRS and CDR2 YFSETQ come from the germline V gene. This CDR3 is CASSSGTGLGGYTF. The CDR3 DNA follows: TGCGCCAGCAGCTCCGGGACAGGGCTTGGGGGCTACACCTTC.

The chain carries TRBV6-5 and TRBJ2-2, with D uncertain. The CDR3 has 12 amino acids. Trimming removed 6 bases at V and 2 bases at J, with 4 bases between. CDR1 and CDR2 from the germline V gene are MNHEY and SVGAGI. CDR3 DNA sequence: TGTGCCAGCAGCAGAAACACCGGGGAGCTGTTTTTT. Translated: CASSRNTGELFF.